This T cell receptor beta chain stems from a study of blood T cells in healthy people across ages. It was with a sample-barcoded 5' primer and a J-beta primer mix that a second PCR of roughly 6 to 12 cycles was run. TCRdb reprocessed the 5' RACE reads with MiXCR, giving one entry per CDR3 protein. The profile covers roughly 700,000 distinct CDR3 sequences, with more than 40% appearing a single time and about 32% taken by the ten largest. Germline V gene data show CDR1 as LGHNA and CDR2 as YSLEER. After removal of 8 bases from V and 6 bases from J, the junction contained 11 bases not matched to a gene. The CDR3 runs 16 residues.

The genes are TRBV4-3 and TRBJ2-3; 13 positions match TRBD2. The sequence was collected from a woman aged 55-69 years in good health. The specimen was blood. The CDR3 sequence is CASGPGLAGPPDTQYF. The CDR3 bases are TGCGCCAGCGGACCGGGACTAGCGGGACCTCCGGATACGCAGTATTTT.